The rows below give T cell receptor beta chains drawn from one sample of a study of CD4 T cells in relation to SARS-CoV-2 and coronaviruses. Profiled with immunoSEQ multiplex PCR; TCRdb holds only in-frame clones, not every one. The data show 60,000 to 80,000 clones, with about 89% seen just once and around 1.5% held by the top ten. Specimen: memory CD4+ T cells from PBMCs. The receptor set was obtained from a human donor in good health. Each CDR3 is given with its conserved first and last residue. The D gene is left open where the match is weak. Rows give clone size only sometimes, using once, few, many, or a class for an expanded clone.

clone_size: .; j_call: TRBJ2-5; v_call: TRBV20-1; d_call: .; cdr3_aa: CSASPSQETQYF; cdr3_nt: TGCAGTGCTAGTCCTAGTCAAGAGACCCAGTACTTC
clone_size: .; j_call: TRBJ2-3; v_call: TRBV28; d_call: TRBD1; cdr3_aa: CASSLRTGSGSSTDTQYF; cdr3_nt: TGTGCCAGCAGTCTGCGGACAGGGAGCGGGTCTAGCACAGATACGCAGTATTTT
clone_size: once; j_call: TRBJ2-2; v_call: TRBV2; d_call: .; cdr3_aa: CASSELSANTGELFF; cdr3_nt: TGTGCCAGCAGTGAATTGTCAGCGAACACCGGGGAGCTGTTTTTT
clone_size: .; j_call: TRBJ2-1; v_call: TRBV12-3/TRBV12-4; d_call: .; cdr3_aa: CASSLGGPLQFF; cdr3_nt: TGTGCCAGCAGCCTCGGGGGCCCCCTGCAGTTCTTC
clone_size: .; j_call: TRBJ2-7; v_call: TRBV2; d_call: .; cdr3_aa: CASSEASYSYEQYF; cdr3_nt: TGTGCCAGCAGTGAAGCTTCGTATTCCTACGAGCAGTACTTC
clone_size: .; j_call: TRBJ1-6; v_call: TRBV2; d_call: TRBD1; cdr3_aa: CASSGDRGAGNSPLHF; cdr3_nt: TGTGCCAGCAGTGGCGACAGGGGGGCGGGGAATTCACCCCTCCACTTT
clone_size: .; j_call: TRBJ2-5; v_call: TRBV3-1/TRBV3-2; d_call: .; cdr3_aa: CASSRDGGRGETQYF; cdr3_nt: TGTGCCAGCAGCCGCGATGGTGGTCGGGGAGAGACCCAGTACTTC
clone_size: .; j_call: TRBJ2-1; v_call: TRBV5-4; d_call: .; cdr3_aa: CASRYWQGIDEQFF; cdr3_nt: TGTGCCAGCAGATATTGGCAGGGAATCGATGAGCAGTTCTTC
clone_size: .; j_call: TRBJ1-5; v_call: TRBV10-3; d_call: .; cdr3_aa: CAISESSPQGSQPQHF; cdr3_nt: TGTGCCATCAGTGAGTCGTCGCCACAGGGCTCTCAGCCCCAGCATTTT
clone_size: once; j_call: TRBJ2-2; v_call: TRBV18; d_call: .; cdr3_aa: CASSPPSRPNTGELFF; cdr3_nt: TGTGCCAGCTCACCACCTTCTAGACCGAACACCGGGGAGCTGTTTTTT
clone_size: .; j_call: TRBJ2-6; v_call: TRBV6-5; d_call: .; cdr3_aa: CASSYRGAGANVLTF; cdr3_nt: TGTGCCAGCAGTTACAGAGGGGCCGGGGCCAACGTCCTGACTTTC
clone_size: .; j_call: TRBJ2-5; v_call: TRBV7-8; d_call: .; cdr3_aa: CASSLRRAPRETQYF; cdr3_nt: TGTGCCAGCAGCTTAAGGCGGGCCCCGCGAGAGACCCAGTACTTC
clone_size: .; j_call: TRBJ2-5; v_call: TRBV18; d_call: .; cdr3_aa: CASSPTDALQQETQYF; cdr3_nt: TGTGCCAGCTCACCGACTGACGCATTGCAACAAGAGACCCAGTACTTC
clone_size: .; j_call: TRBJ2-4; v_call: TRBV5-1; d_call: .; cdr3_aa: CASSIPRENIQYF; cdr3_nt: TGCGCCAGCAGCATCCCCCGAGAAAACATTCAGTACTTC
clone_size: .; j_call: TRBJ1-5; v_call: TRBV6-2/TRBV6-3; d_call: .; cdr3_aa: CASSSRLRGNQPQHF; cdr3_nt: TGTGCCAGCAGTTCCCGGCTCCGTGGCAATCAGCCCCAGCATTTT
clone_size: once; j_call: TRBJ2-7; v_call: TRBV18; d_call: .; cdr3_aa: CASSLSGAYEQYF; cdr3_nt: TGTGCCAGCTCACTGTCAGGGGCCTACGAGCAGTACTTC
clone_size: .; j_call: TRBJ2-3; v_call: TRBV7-9; d_call: TRBD2; cdr3_aa: CASSLSVAGGSPDTQYF; cdr3_nt: TGTGCCAGCAGCTTATCGGTCGCGGGGGGGAGCCCAGATACGCAGTATTTT
clone_size: .; j_call: TRBJ1-4; v_call: TRBV30; d_call: .; cdr3_aa: CACSEGSEEKLFF; cdr3_nt: TGTGCCTGCAGTGAGGGATCCGAGGAAAAACTGTTTTTT
clone_size: .; j_call: TRBJ1-2; v_call: TRBV28; d_call: .; cdr3_aa: CASSLPQGKGYTF; cdr3_nt: TGTGCCAGCAGTCTCCCCCAGGGTAAAGGCTACACCTTC
clone_size: .; j_call: TRBJ2-3; v_call: TRBV24-1; d_call: .; cdr3_aa: CATSVSRDDTQYF; cdr3_nt: TGTGCCACCAGTGTCTCTCGGGATGATACGCAGTATTTT
clone_size: .; j_call: TRBJ2-7; v_call: TRBV19; d_call: TRBD1; cdr3_aa: CASSLTGVSYEQYF; cdr3_nt: TGTGCCAGTAGCCTAACAGGGGTATCCTACGAGCAGTACTTC
clone_size: .; j_call: TRBJ1-4; v_call: TRBV6-1; d_call: .; cdr3_aa: CASSEVKDMGGGELFF; cdr3_nt: TGTGCCAGCAGTGAAGTTAAGGACATGGGGGGAGGTGAACTGTTTTTT
clone_size: .; j_call: TRBJ2-7; v_call: TRBV5-4; d_call: TRBD2; cdr3_aa: CASSLTRESYEQYF; cdr3_nt: TGTGCCAGCAGCTTGACGCGGGAGTCCTACGAGCAGTACTTC
clone_size: .; j_call: TRBJ2-1; v_call: TRBV24-1; d_call: TRBD1; cdr3_aa: CATSDPGQAHNEQFF; cdr3_nt: TGTGCCACCAGTGACCCGGGACAGGCGCACAATGAGCAGTTCTTC
clone_size: .; j_call: TRBJ1-6; v_call: TRBV5-1; d_call: .; cdr3_aa: CASSIGQGTPLHF; cdr3_nt: TGCGCCAGCAGCATCGGCCAGGGGACGCCCCTCCACTTT
clone_size: .; j_call: TRBJ2-7; v_call: TRBV23-1; d_call: TRBD1; cdr3_aa: CASNTRGRHEQYF; cdr3_nt: TGCGCCAGCAACACTAGGGGGCGTCACGAGCAGTACTTC
clone_size: .; j_call: TRBJ1-2; v_call: TRBV24-1; d_call: .; cdr3_aa: CATSGIDRRGYTF; cdr3_nt: TGTGCCACCAGTGGAATCGACCGGAGGGGCTACACCTTC
clone_size: .; j_call: TRBJ2-3; v_call: TRBV5-1; d_call: .; cdr3_aa: CASSSNPRDPSTKTQYF; cdr3_nt: TGCGCCAGCAGCTCGAACCCACGGGACCCCTCGACAAAAACGCAGTATTTT
clone_size: .; j_call: TRBJ1-6; v_call: TRBV11-1; d_call: .; cdr3_aa: CASSLLRDSPLHF; cdr3_nt: TGTGCCAGCAGCTTACTCCGGGATTCACCCCTCCACTTT
clone_size: .; j_call: TRBJ1-1; v_call: TRBV20-1; d_call: .; cdr3_aa: CSASRGNRATEAFF; cdr3_nt: TGCAGTGCTAGTCGGGGGAACAGGGCTACTGAAGCTTTCTTT
clone_size: .; j_call: TRBJ1-1; v_call: TRBV5-6; d_call: .; cdr3_aa: CASTLGGTEAFF; cdr3_nt: TGTGCCAGCACCCTGGGGGGGACTGAAGCTTTCTTT
clone_size: .; j_call: TRBJ2-3; v_call: TRBV6-6; d_call: TRBD2; cdr3_aa: CASSDLSGTSGSGDTDTQYF; cdr3_nt: TGTGCCAGCAGCGACCTGTCCGGGACTAGCGGTTCGGGGGACACAGATACGCAGTATTTT
clone_size: .; j_call: TRBJ2-6; v_call: TRBV3-1/TRBV3-2; d_call: .; cdr3_aa: CAASGANVLTF; cdr3_nt: TGTGCCGCGTCCGGGGCCAACGTCCTGACTTTC
clone_size: once; j_call: TRBJ2-3; v_call: TRBV30; d_call: TRBD2; cdr3_aa: CAWSGASGGGADTQYF; cdr3_nt: TGTGCCTGGAGCGGGGCTAGCGGTGGAGGGGCAGATACGCAGTATTTT
clone_size: .; j_call: TRBJ1-1; v_call: TRBV19; d_call: .; cdr3_aa: CASSIGTANTEAFF; cdr3_nt: TGTGCCAGTAGTATCGGGACCGCGAACACTGAAGCTTTCTTT
clone_size: .; j_call: TRBJ2-1; v_call: TRBV5-1; d_call: TRBD2; cdr3_aa: CASSPSLGLDYNEQFF; cdr3_nt: TGCGCCAGCAGCCCGTCATTGGGACTAGACTACAATGAGCAGTTCTTC
clone_size: .; j_call: TRBJ1-2; v_call: TRBV6-5; d_call: TRBD1; cdr3_aa: CASSTGTGGIGYTF; cdr3_nt: TGTGCCAGCTCTACCGGGACAGGGGGGATTGGCTACACCTTC
clone_size: .; j_call: TRBJ2-7; v_call: TRBV19; d_call: TRBD1; cdr3_aa: CASSIGQGTGIREQYF; cdr3_nt: TGTGCCAGTAGTATAGGACAGGGGACTGGTATCCGGGAGCAGTACTTC
clone_size: .; j_call: TRBJ1-2; v_call: TRBV2; d_call: .; cdr3_aa: CASSVRDTGGYTF; cdr3_nt: TGTGCCAGCAGTGTTCGGGACACCGGTGGCTACACCTTC
clone_size: .; j_call: TRBJ1-4; v_call: TRBV5-1; d_call: .; cdr3_aa: CASSLEGDEKLFF; cdr3_nt: TGCGCCAGCAGCTTGGAGGGGGATGAAAAACTGTTTTTT
clone_size: .; j_call: TRBJ2-3; v_call: TRBV7-2; d_call: .; cdr3_aa: CASSLVPGTTDTQYF; cdr3_nt: TGTGCCAGCAGCTTAGTTCCGGGAACCACAGATACGCAGTATTTT
clone_size: .; j_call: TRBJ1-2; v_call: TRBV11-2; d_call: TRBD1; cdr3_aa: CASSGRTGYGYTF; cdr3_nt: TGTGCCAGCAGCGGCAGGACAGGGTATGGCTACACCTTC
clone_size: .; j_call: TRBJ1-5; v_call: TRBV28; d_call: .; cdr3_aa: CASSPDQPQHF; cdr3_nt: TGTGCCAGCAGTCCGGATCAGCCCCAGCATTTT
clone_size: few; j_call: TRBJ2-7; v_call: TRBV24-1; d_call: TRBD1; cdr3_aa: CATETRTGDNKQYF; cdr3_nt: TGTGCCACCGAGACCCGGACAGGGGACAACAAGCAGTACTTC
clone_size: .; j_call: TRBJ2-5; v_call: TRBV3-1/TRBV3-2; d_call: .; cdr3_aa: CASSQGVHRGGTQYF; cdr3_nt: TGTGCCAGCAGCCAAGGAGTCCATAGGGGTGGGACCCAGTACTTC
clone_size: .; j_call: TRBJ2-3; v_call: TRBV4-2; d_call: TRBD1; cdr3_aa: CASSQDKGASPSTDTQYF; cdr3_nt: TGTGCCAGCAGCCAAGATAAGGGGGCCAGCCCTAGCACAGATACGCAGTATTTT
clone_size: .; j_call: TRBJ1-6; v_call: TRBV6-1; d_call: TRBD1; cdr3_aa: CASSGRDSGTYNSPLHF; cdr3_nt: TGTGCCAGCAGTGGGAGGGACAGTGGCACCTATAATTCACCCCTCCACTTT
clone_size: few; j_call: TRBJ2-7; v_call: TRBV28; d_call: TRBD1; cdr3_aa: CASSSGQGLYSYEQYF; cdr3_nt: TGTGCCAGCAGCTCAGGACAGGGCCTTTACTCCTACGAGCAGTACTTC
clone_size: .; j_call: TRBJ2-1; v_call: TRBV19; d_call: TRBD2; cdr3_aa: CASSPGTSGTVYNEQFF; cdr3_nt: TGTGCCAGTAGTCCAGGGACTAGCGGGACGGTATACAATGAGCAGTTCTTC
clone_size: .; j_call: TRBJ2-7; v_call: TRBV24-1; d_call: .; cdr3_aa: CATSDSGTASYEQYF; cdr3_nt: TGTGCCACCAGTGATTCTGGGACTGCCTCCTACGAGCAGTACTTC
clone_size: .; j_call: TRBJ1-5; v_call: TRBV19; d_call: TRBD1; cdr3_aa: CASSIGTGGSQPQHF; cdr3_nt: TGTGCCAGTAGTATAGGGACAGGGGGCAGTCAGCCCCAGCATTTT